Listed here are 18 T cell receptor beta chains from one sample, sequenced in a study of blood T cell repertoires in COVID-19 (dated by TCRdb to 2020 to 2021). Library generation was performed with the immunoSEQ multiplex PCR assay. The immuneACCESS repertoire file appears here via TCRdb, limited to in-frame rearrangements. These files lack a portion of the clones; in checked studies, under half of the deficit traces to unresolved V genes, and the cause of the others is not known. The sample table records 110,000 to 150,000 clones; around 86% of these occur just once. Roughly 4% of the sample is held by the ten biggest clonotypes. Sequenced: PBMCs or T cells enriched from blood (not recorded which). The receptors shown here come from a man aged 45-65 years who had recovered from COVID-19.

The chain uses TRBV7-6 and TRBJ1-2; 11 bases match TRBD1. CDR1 is SGHVS and CDR2 is FNYEAQ in the germline V gene. V lost 3 bases and J lost 3; bases outside the gene matches: 3. CDR3 size: 15 residues. The CDR3 coding sequence is TGTGCCAGCAGCTTTGGACAGGGGGCTGACTATGGCTACACCTTC. Amino acids: CASSFGQGADYGYTF.

The chain couples TRBV18 to TRBJ2-7; maybe TRBD2 (6 bases). V shed 3 bases and J shed 7 bases, with 13 bases lying between them. Germline V lookup: CDR1 KGHSH, CDR2 LQKENI. CDR3 size: 13 residues. This CDR3 reads CASSPGGSGEQYV. The CDR3 DNA sequence: TGTGCCAGCTCACCGGGGGGAAGCGGGGAGCAGTACGTC.

In its sample, this clone was seen once. This chain joins TRBV2 and TRBJ1-4, with TRBD1 matching over 7 bases. CDR3 length: 13 amino acids. V lost 6 bases to trimming and J lost 10 bases; unmatched junction nucleotides: 8. CDR1 and CDR2 from the germline V gene are SNHLY and FYNNEI. The CDR3 is CASSQQGRGKLFF. In DNA, the CDR3 is TGTGCCAGCAGCCAACAGGGGAGAGGAAAACTGTTTTTT.

V gene TRBV6-5 combines with J gene TRBJ1-1; D might be TRBD1 (5 bases). The CDR3 consists of 13 residues. The V and J ends lost 2 bases and 5 bases respectively, with 9 bases between them. Germline-derived CDR1 and CDR2 are MNHEY and SVGAGI. This CDR3 is CASSYVGGTEAFF. As DNA, the CDR3 is TGTGCCAGCAGTTACGTTGGGGGGACTGAAGCTTTCTTT.

The J gene is TRBJ1-1, the V gene TRBV28; the match to TRBD1 covers 7 bases. The CDR3 runs to 15 residues. Germline V gene sequence: CDR1 MDHEN, CDR2 SYDVKM. With 5 bases clipped from V and 5 bases from J, the junction kept 11 bases outside the gene matches. CDR3 DNA: TGTGCCAGCAGTACTTCAGGGGGGCGGGGAACTGAAGCTTTCTTT. Encoded protein: CASSTSGGRGTEAFF.

The V and J genes are TRBV4-2 and TRBJ1-2; D is possibly TRBD1 (5 bases). CDR1 and CDR2 from the germline V gene are LGHNA and YNFKEQ. The CDR3 length is 16 residues. V lost 2 bases, J lost 1 base, and 14 bases lay in between. The CDR3 DNA is TGTGCCAGCAGCCAAACGGCAGGGCGTAGTAACTATGGCTACACCTTC. Translated: CASSQTAGRSNYGYTF.

The chain has TRBV5-6 and TRBJ1-2; 9 nucleotides agree with TRBD1. CDR3 length equals 16 residues. The V gene's germline CDR1 is SGHDT and CDR2 YYEEEE. The V and J ends lost 0 bases and 8 bases, in that order; junction bases with no gene match: 11. CDR3 DNA sequence: TGTGCCAGCAGCTTGGATGGGCTAGGACAGGGGAGCGGCTACACCTTC. Translating it yields CASSLDGLGQGSGYTF.

This clone appeared a single time. V gene TRBV12-3 or TRBV12-4 combines with J gene TRBJ1-1; 7 bases line up with TRBD1. J lost 11 bases, V lost 6 bases, and 6 bases had no gene match. This CDR3 spans 11 amino acids. The CDR3 is CASSRDRDAFF. The CDR3 nucleotides read TGTGCCAGCAGCCGAGACAGGGATGCTTTCTTT.

The chain recombines TRBV28 with TRBJ1-5; 7 bases agree with TRBD1. In germline, CDR1 is MDHEN, CDR2 SYDVKM. The CDR3 sequence is 12 residues long. Trimming removed 8 bases from V and 6 bases from J; junction bases left unmatched: 4. CDR3 coding DNA: TGTGCCAGCGGACAGGCCAGTCAGCCCCAGCATTTT. This encodes CASGQASQPQHF.

The gene calls are TRBV14 and TRBJ1-2; weak D call: TRBD1 (6 bases). Germline CDR1 is SGHDN and CDR2 is FVKESK. With 4 bases removed from V and 4 bases from J, the gap between germline ends came to 10 bases. This CDR3 is 13 amino acids long. The CDR3 DNA reads TGTGCCAGCAGCCTAACGACAGGCTATGGCTACACCTTC. Its protein product is CASSLTTGYGYTF. The full variable domain, rest sourced from reference TRBV14 and TRBJ1-2, is EAGVTQFPSHSVIEKGQTVTLRCDPISGHDNLYWYRRVMGKEIKFLLHFVKESKQDESGMPNNRFLAERTGGTYSTLKVQPAELEDSGVYFCASSLTTGYGYTFGSGTRLTVV.

The CDR3 region has the DNA TGCGCCAGCAGCTTTAGCGGGGGATCCTACGAGCAGTACTTC. Its protein product is CASSFSGGSYEQYF. The gene calls are TRBV5-1 and TRBJ2-7; 9 bases are shared with TRBD2. V lost 2 bases to trimming and J lost 1 base; unmatched junction nucleotides: 1. The CDR3 length is 14 residues. Germline values: CDR1 SGHRS, CDR2 YFSETQ.

Details on this clone: The junction departs from the called germline gene at one end, perhaps through a read error. The V and J genes are TRBV7-7 and TRBJ2-5, with TRBD1 identical over 8 bases. This CDR3 contains 15 residues. Germline-derived CDR1 and CDR2 are SSHAT and FNYEAQ (reference sequence). The CDR3 coding sequence is TGTGCTAGCAGCCCAGCAGGGGGCGTCCAAGAGACCCAGTACTTC. This codes for CASSPAGGVQETQYF.

This sequence joins TRBV29-1 and TRBJ2-5; 7 nucleotides align to TRBD1. V gave up 7 bases and J gave up 5 bases; unmatched junction bases: 7. The CDR3 extends over 12 amino acids. Per germline, CDR1 SQVTM and CDR2 ANQGSEA. CDR3 amino acids: CSADRVGETQYF. Here the CDR3 DNA reads TGCAGCGCTGACAGGGTCGGGGAGACCCAGTACTTC.

V is TRBV11-2 and J is TRBJ2-3, with TRBD2 matching over 8 bases. Unmatched junction bases numbered 11, after V lost 6 bases and J lost 3 bases. Germline loops: CDR1 SGHAT, CDR2 FQNNGV. This CDR3 has 16 residues. The CDR3 DNA follows: TGTGCCAGCAGTATCAACGTGGGACTAGGTACAGATACGCAGTATTTT. It is translated as CASSINVGLGTDTQYF. The whole variable domain, remainder taken from reference TRBV11-2 and TRBJ2-3, is EAGVAQSPRYKIIEKRQSVAFWCNPISGHATLYWYQQILGQGPKLLIQFQNNGVVDDSQLPKDRFSAERLKGVDSTLKIQPAKLEDSAVYLCASSINVGLGTDTQYFGPGTRLTVL.

The chain links TRBV3-1 (or the pseudogene TRBV3-2) to TRBJ1-2; 7 bases are a match to TRBD1. The CDR3 runs to 16 residues. The trim removed 4 bases at V and 5 bases at J, leaving 13 bases unmatched. CDR1 and CDR2 from the germline V gene are LGHDT and YNNKEL (reference sequence). The CDR3 sequence is CASSPILGQRLYGYTF. Here the CDR3 DNA reads TGTGCCAGCAGCCCTATATTGGGACAGAGGCTTTATGGCTACACCTTC.

The gene calls are TRBV5-1 and TRBJ1-6; TRBD1 aligns across 7 bases. V shed 3 bases, J shed 14 bases, and the junction held 8 bases outside the gene matches. The CDR3 is 13 residues long. Germline V gives CDR1 SGHRS, CDR2 YFSETQ. The CDR3 region is CASSWDSPRALHF. CDR3 in DNA: TGCGCCAGCAGCTGGGACAGCCCTAGGGCCCTCCACTTT. Combining the CDR3 with reference TRBV5-1 and TRBJ1-6 gives the whole variable domain KAGVTQTPRYLIKTRGQQVTLSCSPISGHRSVSWYQQTPGQGLQFLFEYFSETQRNKGNFPGRFSGRQFSNSRSEMNVSTLELGDSALYLCASSWDSPRALHFGNGTRLTVT.

In DNA form, the CDR3 reads TGTGCCAGCAGCCCTACAGGGGTGAACACCGGGGAGCTGTTTTTT. It codes for CASSPTGVNTGELFF. The genes are TRBV7-3 and TRBJ2-2; TRBD1 matches at 7 bases. This CDR3 has 15 residues. J was trimmed by 1 base and V by 5 bases; bases with no gene match: 4. The germline V gene has CDR1 SGHTA and CDR2 FQGTGA.

CDR3 coding DNA: TGTGCCAGTAGTATACGGCGGGACAGCCTCTCCTACGAGCAGTACTTC. It specifies CASSIRRDSLSYEQYF. The chain is built from TRBV19 and TRBJ2-7, with D possibly TRBD1 on 7 matching bases. Germline CDR1 reads LNHDA; CDR2 reads SQIVND (reference sequence). The V end lost 2 bases, the J end lost 0 bases, and 14 bases lay between the germline ends. The CDR3 is made up of 16 amino acids.